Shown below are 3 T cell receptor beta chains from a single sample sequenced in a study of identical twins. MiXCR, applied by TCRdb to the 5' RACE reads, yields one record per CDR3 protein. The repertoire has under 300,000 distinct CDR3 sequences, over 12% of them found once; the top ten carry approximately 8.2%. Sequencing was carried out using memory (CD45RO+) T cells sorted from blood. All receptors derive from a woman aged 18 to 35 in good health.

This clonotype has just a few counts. In nucleotides, the CDR3 is TGTGCCAGCAGCCATAGCTCCTACGAGCAGTACTTC. Amino acid sequence: CASSHSSYEQYF. V and J are TRBV3-1 and TRBJ2-7; D gene uncertain. The CDR3 contains 12 residues. The germline V gene encodes CDR1 LGHDT and CDR2 YNNKEL (reference sequence). V shed 3 bases and J shed 0 bases, with 3 bases lying between them.

Here the CDR3 DNA reads TGTGCCAGCAGCTTAGTAGGTGGGAGGGCCATCGCCGGGGAGCTGTTTTTT. Its translation: CASSLVGGRAIAGELFF. The chain employs TRBV7-2 and TRBJ2-2; TRBD2 matches at 7 bases. There are 17 residues in the CDR3. V dropped 1 base and J dropped 6; count of bases not matched to a gene: 11. Germline CDR1 and CDR2: SGHTA and FQGNSA.

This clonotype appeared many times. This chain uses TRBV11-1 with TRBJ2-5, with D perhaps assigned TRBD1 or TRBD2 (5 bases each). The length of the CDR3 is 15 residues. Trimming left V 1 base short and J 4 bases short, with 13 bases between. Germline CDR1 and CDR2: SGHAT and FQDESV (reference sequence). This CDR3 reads CASSLGDLSGETQYF. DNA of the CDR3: TGTGCCAGCAGCTTAGGGGACCTATCCGGAGAGACCCAGTACTTC. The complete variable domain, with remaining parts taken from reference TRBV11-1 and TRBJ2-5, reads EAEVAQSPRYKITEKSQAVAFWCDPISGHATLYWYRQILGQGPELLVQFQDESVVDDSQLPKDRFSAERLKGVDSTLKIQPAELGDSAMYLCASSLGDLSGETQYFGPGTRLLVL.